The clone carrying this T cell receptor (beta chain) was counted at least ten times. Antigen: not known. The CDR3 spans 17 residues. V gave up 2 bases and J gave up 1 base; unmatched junction bases: 8. After constant-region reverse-primer amplification, full-length variable regions underwent semi-nested PCR with Nested Universal Primer A. TCRdb passed the 5' RACE reads through MiXCR, listing each CDR3 protein once. The sample has tens of thousands of distinct CDR3 sequences; about 28% are singletons. General study findings and limits: The larger-cohort validation was restricted to a single TCR beta V-J rearrangement rather than whole repertoires.

Specimen: naive CD4+ T cells sorted from blood. Subset of the sample: naive CD4+ T cells, CD4+CD45RA+CD25-. The chain combines TRBV12-3 or TRBV12-4 with TRBJ1-5, with 7 bases that match TRBD1. This TCR was recovered from a female donor with breast cancer. Here the CDR3 reads CASSLRSAGGSNQPQHF. CDR3 DNA sequence: TGTGCCAGCAGTTTAAGGTCGGCAGGGGGAAGCAATCAGCCCCAGCATTTT.